One T cell receptor (beta chain) is described in this entry. V lost 4 bases, J lost 2 bases, and 2 bases stayed unmatched. Per germline, CDR1 SNHLY and CDR2 FYNNEI. The CDR3 spans 14 residues. The data were taken from a study of blood T cell repertoires in COVID-19. On the study more broadly: Some COVID-19 samples were acute and others convalescent; all came from the United States, Italy and Spain. Sample material is recorded as cDNA or gDNA derived from T cells, B-cell-depleted T cells, or PBMCs.

Original processing methods: Cell counts per sample came from amplifying reference gene primers. Profiling relied on immunoSEQ multiplex PCR, and the TCRdb table lists in-frame clones only, not all of them. The V and J calls and clone size come from that table; D and trimming were worked out from the DNA. The table records about 180,000 clones, roughly 87% of them present only once. The sequencing sample was made of peripheral blood. V is TRBV2 and J is TRBJ1-3, with TRBD1 identical over 7 bases. The sequence derives from a woman between 45 and 60 years old with acute or convalescent COVID-19. This CDR3 reads CASSVQGAGNTIYF. The DNA of the CDR3 is TGTGCCAGCAGTGTTCAGGGGGCTGGAAACACCATATATTTT.